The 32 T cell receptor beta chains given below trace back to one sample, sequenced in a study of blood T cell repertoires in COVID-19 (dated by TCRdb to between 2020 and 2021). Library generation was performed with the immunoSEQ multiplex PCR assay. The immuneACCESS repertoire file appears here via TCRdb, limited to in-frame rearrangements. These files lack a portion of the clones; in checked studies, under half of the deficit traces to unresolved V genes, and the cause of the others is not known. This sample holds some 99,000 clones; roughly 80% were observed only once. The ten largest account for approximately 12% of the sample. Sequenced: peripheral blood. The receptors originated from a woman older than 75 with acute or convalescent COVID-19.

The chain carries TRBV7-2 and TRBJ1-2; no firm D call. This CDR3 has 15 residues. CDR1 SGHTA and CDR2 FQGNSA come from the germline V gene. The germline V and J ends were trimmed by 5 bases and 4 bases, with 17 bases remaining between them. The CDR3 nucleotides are TGTGCCAGCAGCGCCTCACAGAAAACCATCTATGGCTACACCTTC. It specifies CASSASQKTIYGYTF.

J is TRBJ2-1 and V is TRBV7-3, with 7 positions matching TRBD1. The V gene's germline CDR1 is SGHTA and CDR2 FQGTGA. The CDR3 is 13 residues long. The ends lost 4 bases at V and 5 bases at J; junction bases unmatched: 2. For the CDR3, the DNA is TGTGCCAGCAGCTCGACAGGGAACAATGAGCAGTTCTTC. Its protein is CASSSTGNNEQFF. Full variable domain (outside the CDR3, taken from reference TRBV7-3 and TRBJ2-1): GAGVSQTPSNKVTEKGKYVELRCDPISGHTALYWYRQSLGQGPEFLIYFQGTGAADDSGLPNDRFFAVRPEGSVSTLKIQRTERGDSAVYLCASSSTGNNEQFFGPGTRLTVL.

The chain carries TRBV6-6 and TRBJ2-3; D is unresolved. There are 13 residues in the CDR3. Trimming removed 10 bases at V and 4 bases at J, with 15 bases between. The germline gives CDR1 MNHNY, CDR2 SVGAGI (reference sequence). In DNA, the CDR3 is TGTGCCACCACCGCGAGGTTAGCAGATACGCAGTATTTT. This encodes CATTARLADTQYF.

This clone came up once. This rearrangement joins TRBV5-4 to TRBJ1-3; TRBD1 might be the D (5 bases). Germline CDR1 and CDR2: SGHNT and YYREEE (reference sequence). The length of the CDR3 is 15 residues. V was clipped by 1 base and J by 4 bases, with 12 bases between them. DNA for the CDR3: TGTGCCAGCAGCTTGAGGTCAGGGCCAGGAAACACCATATATTTT. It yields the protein CASSLRSGPGNTIYF.

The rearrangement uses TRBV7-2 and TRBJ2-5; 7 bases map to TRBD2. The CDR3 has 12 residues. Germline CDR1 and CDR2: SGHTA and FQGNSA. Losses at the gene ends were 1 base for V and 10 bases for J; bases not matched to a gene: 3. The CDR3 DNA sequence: TGTGCCAGCAGCTTAGTCGGGAGGAGCCAGTACTTC. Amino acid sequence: CASSLVGRSQYF.

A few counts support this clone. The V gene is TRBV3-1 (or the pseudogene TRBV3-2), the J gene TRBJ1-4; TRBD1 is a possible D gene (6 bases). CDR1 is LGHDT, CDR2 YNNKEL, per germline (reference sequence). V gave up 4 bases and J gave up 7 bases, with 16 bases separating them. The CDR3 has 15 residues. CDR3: CASSLVTGIGEKLFF. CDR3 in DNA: TGTGCCAGCAGCCTGGTGACAGGTATTGGTGAAAAACTGTTTTTT.

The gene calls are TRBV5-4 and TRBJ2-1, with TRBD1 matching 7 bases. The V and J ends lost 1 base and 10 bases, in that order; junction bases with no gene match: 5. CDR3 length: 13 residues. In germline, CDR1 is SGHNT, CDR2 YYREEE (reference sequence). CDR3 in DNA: TGTGCCAGCAGCTTGAGGGAAGGGGGCGAGCAGTTCTTC. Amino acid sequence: CASSLREGGEQFF.

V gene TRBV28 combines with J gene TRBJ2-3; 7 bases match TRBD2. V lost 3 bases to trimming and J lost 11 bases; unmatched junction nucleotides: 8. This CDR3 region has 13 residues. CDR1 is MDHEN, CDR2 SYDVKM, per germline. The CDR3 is CASSLRASGGQYF. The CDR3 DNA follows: TGTGCCAGCAGTTTGCGTGCCTCGGGAGGGCAGTATTTT.

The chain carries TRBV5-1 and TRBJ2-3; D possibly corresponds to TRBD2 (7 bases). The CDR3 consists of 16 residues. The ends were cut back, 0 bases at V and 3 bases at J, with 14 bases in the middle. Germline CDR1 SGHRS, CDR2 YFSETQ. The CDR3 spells CASSLAGGQGTDTQYF. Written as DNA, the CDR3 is TGCGCCAGCAGCTTGGCCGGGGGGCAGGGAACAGATACGCAGTATTTT.

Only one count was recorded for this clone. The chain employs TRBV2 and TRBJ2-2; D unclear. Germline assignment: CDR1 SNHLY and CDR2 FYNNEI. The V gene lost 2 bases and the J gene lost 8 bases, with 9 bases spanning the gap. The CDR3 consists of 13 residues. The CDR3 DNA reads TGTGCCAGCAGTGAATTTACCAGAGGGGAGCTGTTTTTT. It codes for CASSEFTRGELFF.

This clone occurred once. The CDR3 sequence: CASSLDRTNQPQHF. In DNA, the CDR3 is TGTGCCAGCAGCCTAGACAGGACGAATCAGCCCCAGCATTTT. The chain uses TRBV7-9 and TRBJ1-5, with a possible D match to TRBD1 (6 bases). This CDR3 has 14 amino acids. In germline, CDR1 is SEHNR, CDR2 FQNEAQ (reference sequence). The V end lost 5 bases, the J end lost 4 bases, and 12 bases lay between the germline ends. Full variable domain (remainder filled in from reference TRBV7-9 and TRBJ1-5): DTGVSQNPRHKITKRGQNVTFRCDPISEHNRLYWYRQTLGQGPEFLTYFQNEAQLEKSRLLSDRFSAERPKGSFSTLEIQRTEQGDSAMYLCASSLDRTNQPQHFGDGTRLSIL.

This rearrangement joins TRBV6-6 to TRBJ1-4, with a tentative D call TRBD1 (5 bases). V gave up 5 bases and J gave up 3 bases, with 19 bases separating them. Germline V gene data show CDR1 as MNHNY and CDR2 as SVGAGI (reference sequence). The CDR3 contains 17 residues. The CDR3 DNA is TGTGCCAGCAGTCTACAACCCCCAGGGAGGCCTAATGAAAAACTGTTTTTT. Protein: CASSLQPPGRPNEKLFF.

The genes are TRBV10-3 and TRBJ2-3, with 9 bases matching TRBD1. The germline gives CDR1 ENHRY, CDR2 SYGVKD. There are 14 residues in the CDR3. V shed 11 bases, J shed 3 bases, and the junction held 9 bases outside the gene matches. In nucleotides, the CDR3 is TGTGCCTCCGACAGGGGGAGTGGGACAGATACGCAGTATTTT. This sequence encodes CASDRGSGTDTQYF.

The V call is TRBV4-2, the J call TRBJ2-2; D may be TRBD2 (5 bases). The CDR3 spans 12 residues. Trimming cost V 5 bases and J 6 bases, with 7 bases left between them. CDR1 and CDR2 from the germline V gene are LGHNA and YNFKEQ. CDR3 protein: CASSSRAGELFF. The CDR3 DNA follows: TGTGCCAGCAGCTCGCGGGCCGGGGAGCTGTTTTTT.

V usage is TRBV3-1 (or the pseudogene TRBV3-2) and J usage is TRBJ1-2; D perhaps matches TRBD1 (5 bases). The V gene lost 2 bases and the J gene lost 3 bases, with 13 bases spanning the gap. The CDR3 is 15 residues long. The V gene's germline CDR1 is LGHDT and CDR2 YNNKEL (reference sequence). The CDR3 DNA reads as TGTGCCAGCAGCCAAATCCCCCAGGGTTACTATGGCTACACCTTC. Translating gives CASSQIPQGYYGYTF.

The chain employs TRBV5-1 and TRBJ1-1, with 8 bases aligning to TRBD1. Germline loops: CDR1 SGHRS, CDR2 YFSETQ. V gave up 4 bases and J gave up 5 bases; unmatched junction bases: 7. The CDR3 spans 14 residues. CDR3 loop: CASSVRGQMTEAFF. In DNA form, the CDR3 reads TGCGCCAGCAGCGTCAGGGGGCAGATGACTGAAGCTTTCTTT.

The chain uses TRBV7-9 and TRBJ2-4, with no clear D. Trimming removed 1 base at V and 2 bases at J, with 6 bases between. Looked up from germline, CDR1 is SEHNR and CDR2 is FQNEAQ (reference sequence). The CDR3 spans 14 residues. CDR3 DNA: TGTGCCAGCAGCTTAGACGGTTCCAAAAACATTCAGTACTTC. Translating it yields CASSLDGSKNIQYF.

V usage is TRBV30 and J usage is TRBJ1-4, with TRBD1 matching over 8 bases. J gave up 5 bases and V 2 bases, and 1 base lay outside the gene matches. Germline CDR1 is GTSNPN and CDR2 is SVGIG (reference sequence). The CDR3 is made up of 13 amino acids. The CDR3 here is CAWSNRGNEKLFF. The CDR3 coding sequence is TGTGCCTGGAGTAACAGGGGGAATGAAAAACTGTTTTTT.

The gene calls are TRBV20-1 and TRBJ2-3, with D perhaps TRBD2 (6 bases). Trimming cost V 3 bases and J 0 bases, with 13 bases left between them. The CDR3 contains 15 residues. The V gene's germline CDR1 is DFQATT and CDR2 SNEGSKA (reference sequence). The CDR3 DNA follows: TGCAGTGCTAGTACCGGGGGACTTAGCACAGATACGCAGTATTTT. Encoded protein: CSASTGGLSTDTQYF.

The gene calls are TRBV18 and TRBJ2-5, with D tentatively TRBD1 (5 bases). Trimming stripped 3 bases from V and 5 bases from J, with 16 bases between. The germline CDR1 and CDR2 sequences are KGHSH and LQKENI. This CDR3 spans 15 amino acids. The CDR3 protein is CASSPQSQGGETQYF. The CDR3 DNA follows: TGTGCCAGCTCACCGCAGAGCCAGGGTGGGGAGACCCAGTACTTC.

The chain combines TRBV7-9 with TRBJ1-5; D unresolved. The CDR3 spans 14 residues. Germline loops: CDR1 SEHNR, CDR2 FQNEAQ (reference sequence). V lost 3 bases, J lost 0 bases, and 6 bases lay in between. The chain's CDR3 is CASSFDNSNQPQHF. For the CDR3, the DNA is TGTGCCAGCAGCTTCGACAATAGCAATCAGCCCCAGCATTTT. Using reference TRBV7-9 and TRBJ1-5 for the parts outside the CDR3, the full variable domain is DTGVSQNPRHKITKRGQNVTFRCDPISEHNRLYWYRQTLGQGPEFLTYFQNEAQLEKSRLLSDRFSAERPKGSFSTLEIQRTEQGDSAMYLCASSFDNSNQPQHFGDGTRLSIL.

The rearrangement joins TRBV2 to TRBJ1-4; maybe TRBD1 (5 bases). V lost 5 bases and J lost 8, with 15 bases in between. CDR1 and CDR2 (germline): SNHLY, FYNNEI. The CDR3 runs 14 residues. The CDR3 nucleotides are TGTGCCAGCAGTCCGGGACTCCTGGCAGAAAAACTGTTTTTT. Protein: CASSPGLLAEKLFF.

The CDR3 loop is CASSRQGAQEKLFF. CDR3 sequence (DNA): TGTGCCAGCAGCCGACAGGGGGCTCAAGAAAAACTGTTTTTT. The chain is built from TRBV7-9 and TRBJ1-4; TRBD1 matches at 10 bases. The ends lost 5 bases at V and 8 bases at J; junction bases unmatched: 5. The CDR3 sequence is 14 residues long. Germline lookup yields CDR1 SEHNR and CDR2 FQNEAQ (reference sequence). Filled out from reference TRBV7-9 and TRBJ1-4, the complete variable domain reads DTGVSQNPRHKITKRGQNVTFRCDPISEHNRLYWYRQTLGQGPEFLTYFQNEAQLEKSRLLSDRFSAERPKGSFSTLEIQRTEQGDSAMYLCASSRQGAQEKLFFGSGTQLSVL.

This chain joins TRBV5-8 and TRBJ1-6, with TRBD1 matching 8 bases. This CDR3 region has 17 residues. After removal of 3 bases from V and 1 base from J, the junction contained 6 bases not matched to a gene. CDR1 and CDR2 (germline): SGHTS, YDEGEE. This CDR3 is CASSWTGRGSYNSPLHF. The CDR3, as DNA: TGTGCCAGCAGCTGGACAGGGAGAGGTTCCTATAATTCACCCCTCCACTTT.

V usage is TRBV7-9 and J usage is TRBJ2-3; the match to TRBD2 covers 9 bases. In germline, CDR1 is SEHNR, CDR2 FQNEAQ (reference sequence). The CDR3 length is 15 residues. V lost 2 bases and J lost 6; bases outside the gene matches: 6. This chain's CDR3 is CASSLRSSGRDTQYF. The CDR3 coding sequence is TGTGCCAGCAGCTTACGATCCAGCGGGAGGGATACGCAGTATTTT.

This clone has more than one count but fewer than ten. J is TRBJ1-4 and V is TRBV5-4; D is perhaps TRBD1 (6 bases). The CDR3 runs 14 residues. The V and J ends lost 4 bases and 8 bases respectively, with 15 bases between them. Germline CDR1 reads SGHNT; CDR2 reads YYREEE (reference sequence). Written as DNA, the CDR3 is TGTGCCAGCAGCCGCACAGGGAACGGGGAAAAACTGTTTTTT. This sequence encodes CASSRTGNGEKLFF.

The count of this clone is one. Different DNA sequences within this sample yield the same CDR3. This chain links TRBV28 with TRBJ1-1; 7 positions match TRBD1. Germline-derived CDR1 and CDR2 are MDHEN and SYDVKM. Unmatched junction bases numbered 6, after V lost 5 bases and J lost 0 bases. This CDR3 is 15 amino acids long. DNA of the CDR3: TGTGCCAGCAGTCCCCCGACAGGGATGAACACTGAAGCTTTCTTT. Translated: CASSPPTGMNTEAFF.

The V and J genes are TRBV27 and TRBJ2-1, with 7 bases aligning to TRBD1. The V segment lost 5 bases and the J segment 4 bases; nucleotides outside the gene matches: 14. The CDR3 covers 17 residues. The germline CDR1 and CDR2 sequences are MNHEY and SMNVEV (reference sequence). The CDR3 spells CASSPPPGTESYNEQFF. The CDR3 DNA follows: TGTGCCAGCAGTCCCCCCCCCGGGACAGAAAGTTACAATGAGCAGTTCTTC.

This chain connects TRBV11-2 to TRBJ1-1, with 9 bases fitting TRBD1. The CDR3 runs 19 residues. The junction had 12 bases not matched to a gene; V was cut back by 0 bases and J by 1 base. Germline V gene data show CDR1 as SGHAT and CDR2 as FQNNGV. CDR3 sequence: CASSLDPRGQGQRNTEAFF. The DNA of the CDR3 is TGTGCCAGCAGCTTAGATCCAAGGGGACAGGGACAGAGGAACACTGAAGCTTTCTTT.

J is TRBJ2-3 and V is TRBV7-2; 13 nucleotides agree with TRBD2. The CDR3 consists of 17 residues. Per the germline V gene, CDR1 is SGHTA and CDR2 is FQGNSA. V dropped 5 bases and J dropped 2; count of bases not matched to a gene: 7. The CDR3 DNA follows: TGTGCCAGCAGCACCCGACTAGCGGGGGGCCTCACAGATACGCAGTATTTT. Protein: CASSTRLAGGLTDTQYF.

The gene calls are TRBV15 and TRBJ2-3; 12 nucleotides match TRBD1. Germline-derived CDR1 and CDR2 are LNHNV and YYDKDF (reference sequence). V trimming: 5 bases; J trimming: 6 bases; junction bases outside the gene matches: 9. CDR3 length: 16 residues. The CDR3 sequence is CATSPWGQGAGDTQYF. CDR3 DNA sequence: TGTGCCACCAGCCCCTGGGGACAGGGGGCTGGGGATACGCAGTATTTT.

This CDR3 is CASSRGPGLAETQYF. The CDR3 coding sequence is TGTGCCAGCAGTCGGGGGCCGGGACTAGCAGAGACCCAGTACTTC. The rearrangement joins TRBV2 to TRBJ2-5, with 9 bases identical to TRBD2. V gave up 5 bases and J gave up 4 bases; unmatched junction bases: 8. Germline V gives CDR1 SNHLY, CDR2 FYNNEI. The CDR3 covers 15 residues.